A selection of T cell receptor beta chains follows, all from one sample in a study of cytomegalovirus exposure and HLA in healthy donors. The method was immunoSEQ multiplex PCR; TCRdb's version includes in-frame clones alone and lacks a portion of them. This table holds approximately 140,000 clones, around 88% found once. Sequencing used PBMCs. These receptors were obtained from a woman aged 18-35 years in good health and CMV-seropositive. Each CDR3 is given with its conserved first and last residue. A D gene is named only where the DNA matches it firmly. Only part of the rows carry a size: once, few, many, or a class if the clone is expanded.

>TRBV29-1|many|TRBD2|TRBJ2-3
CSVAGLAGADTQYF
TGCAGCGTCGCGGGACTAGCGGGGGCAGATACGCAGTATTTT
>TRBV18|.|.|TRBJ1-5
CASSPLFRGDGNQPQHF
TGTGCCAGCTCACCACTCTTCCGGGGGGACGGGAATCAGCCCCAGCATTTT
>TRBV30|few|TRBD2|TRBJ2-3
CAWSRGLAADTQYF
TGTGCCTGGAGTCGGGGACTAGCGGCAGATACGCAGTATTTT
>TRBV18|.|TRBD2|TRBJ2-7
CASSPTSGYEQYF
TGTGCCAGCTCACCTACTAGCGGGTACGAGCAGTACTTC
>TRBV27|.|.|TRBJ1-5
CASSLSGGKPQHF
TGTGCCAGCAGTTTATCGGGGGGTAAGCCCCAGCATTTT
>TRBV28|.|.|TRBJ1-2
CASSRRWGDYGYTF
TGTGCCAGCTCCCGAAGGTGGGGGGACTATGGCTACACCTTC
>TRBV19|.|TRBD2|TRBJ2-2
CASRTSSGGGPRELFF
TGTGCCAGTAGAACCTCTAGCGGGGGAGGGCCACGGGAGCTGTTTTTT
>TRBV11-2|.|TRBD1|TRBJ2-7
CASSWDSSYEQYF
TGTGCCAGCAGTTGGGACAGTTCCTACGAGCAGTACTTC
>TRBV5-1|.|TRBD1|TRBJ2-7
CASSLGQGAWEQYF
TGCGCCAGCAGCTTGGGACAGGGGGCATGGGAGCAGTACTTC
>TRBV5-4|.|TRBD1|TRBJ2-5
CASSTVAGGEMKTQYF
TGTGCCAGCAGCACTGTGGCAGGGGGAGAGATGAAGACCCAGTACTTC
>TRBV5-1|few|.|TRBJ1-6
CASSFITSGSSYNSPLHF
TGCGCCAGCAGCTTTATAACGTCAGGAAGCTCCTATAATTCACCCCTCCACTTT
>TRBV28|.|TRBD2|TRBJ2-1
CASSPGGLVGRQFF
TGTGCCAGCAGTCCGGGGGGGCTGGTAGGTCGGCAGTTCTTC
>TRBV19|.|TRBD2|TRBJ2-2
CASSGTSASGELFF
TGTGCCAGTTCCGGGACTAGCGCCTCCGGGGAGCTGTTTTTT
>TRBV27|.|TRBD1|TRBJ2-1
CASSSPRDSRDYNEQFF
TGTGCCAGCAGTTCACCTCGGGACAGTCGGGACTACAATGAGCAGTTCTTC